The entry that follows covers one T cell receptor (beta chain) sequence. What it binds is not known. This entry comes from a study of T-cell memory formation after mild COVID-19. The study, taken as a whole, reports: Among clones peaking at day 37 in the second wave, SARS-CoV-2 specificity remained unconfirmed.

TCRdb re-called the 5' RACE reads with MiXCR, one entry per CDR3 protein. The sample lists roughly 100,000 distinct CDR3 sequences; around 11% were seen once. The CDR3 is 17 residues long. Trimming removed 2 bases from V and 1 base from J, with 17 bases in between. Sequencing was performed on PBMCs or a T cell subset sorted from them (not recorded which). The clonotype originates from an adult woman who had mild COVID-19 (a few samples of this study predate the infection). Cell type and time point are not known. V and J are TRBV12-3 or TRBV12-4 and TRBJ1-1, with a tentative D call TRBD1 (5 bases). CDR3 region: CASSLFWGSWENTEAFF. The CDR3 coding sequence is TGTGCCAGCAGTTTATTTTGGGGCAGTTGGGAGAACACTGAAGCTTTCTTT.